This T cell receptor (beta chain) appears in the sequencing data of a study of T cell repertoires in cytomegalovirus infection. The table lists this clonotype with many counts. Its antigen remains unidentified. Whole-study findings and limits: Across the ex vivo response, the dominant clonotypes were HLA-C-restricted CMV-specific TCR beta clonotypes.

TCRdb processed the reads anew with MiXCR; each CDR3 protein has one entry. The data show approximately 500,000 distinct CDR3 sequences, with about 11% seen just once and 9.5% to 13% held by the top ten. Sequencing was done on a sample of PBMCs. This receptor was obtained from a human donor in good health (CMV status not recorded). Some clones in this sample may be carry-over from other donors' samples.

CDR3 nucleotide sequence: TGTGCCAGCAGCTCAAGGGCAGGGGGTGCCCCCCACGAGCAGTACTTC. As protein: CASSSRAGGAPHEQYF. The rearrangement links TRBV11-2 to TRBJ2-7, with 7 nucleotides matching TRBD1. There are 16 residues in the CDR3. Trimming cost V 4 bases and J 5 bases; bases outside gene matches: 14. From germline, CDR1 is SGHAT and CDR2 FQNNGV. Full variable domain (rest looked up from reference TRBV11-2 and TRBJ2-7): EAGVAQSPRYKIIEKRQSVAFWCNPISGHATLYWYQQILGQGPKLLIQFQNNGVVDDSQLPKDRFSAERLKGVDSTLKIQPAKLEDSAVYLCASSSRAGGAPHEQYFGPGTRLTVT.